The 21 T cell receptor beta chains listed next were all sequenced from one sample in a study of CD8+CD57+ T cells in acquired aplastic anemia. Template material for TCR beta VDJ and CDR3 profiling consisted of genomic DNA. One entry per CDR3 protein, called by TCRdb with MiXCR from the reads. The data hold about 210,000 distinct CDR3 sequences, with around 32% observed a single time. The sequencing sample was made of sorted CD4+, CD8+, or CD8+CD57+ T cells (not recorded which) from PBMCs. These receptors were collected from a human donor in good health, serving as a control.

This clonotype was seen ten or more times. The genes are TRBV11-2 and TRBJ2-7, with D hard to call. CDR1 and CDR2 (germline): SGHAT, FQNNGV. V was trimmed by 1 base and J by 0 bases, leaving 10 bases between them. The CDR3 extends over 15 amino acids. The CDR3 coding sequence is TGTGCCAGCAGCTTAGTGGCCTTGGCCTCCTACGAGCAGTACTTC. It yields the protein CASSLVALASYEQYF.

This clonotype has at least ten counts. The chain uses TRBV15 and TRBJ2-2, with 9 bases matching TRBD2. V lost 0 bases, J lost 9 bases, and 2 bases stayed unmatched. The CDR3 has 14 residues. Germline V gene lookup returns CDR1 LNHNV and CDR2 YYDKDF (reference sequence). DNA of the CDR3: TGTGCCACCAGCAGAGACCTAGCGGGACGGGAGCTGTTTTTT. The encoded protein is CATSRDLAGRELFF.

V gene TRBV18 combines with J gene TRBJ2-5; TRBD1 matches at 8 bases. V was pared by 4 bases and J by 4 bases, with 8 bases of the junction left unmatched. The germline V gene has CDR1 KGHSH and CDR2 LQKENI. The CDR3 loop spans 15 amino acids. CDR3 DNA sequence: TGTGCCAGCTCACAGGCAGGGGGCATCGTAGAGACCCAGTACTTC. Translation: CASSQAGGIVETQYF.

The chain links TRBV5-4 to TRBJ2-1, with TRBD2 matching over 10 bases. The germline V gene has CDR1 SGHNT and CDR2 YYREEE (reference sequence). V lost 0 bases, J lost 9 bases, and 9 bases stayed unmatched. CDR3 length: 16 residues. This CDR3 is CASSLGTSGLLSEQFF. CDR3 in DNA: TGTGCCAGCAGCTTGGGGACTAGCGGCTTACTCAGTGAGCAGTTCTTC.

A remark on this clonotype: A much larger clone differs from this one at a single base, so this may be a read error. The V call is TRBV10-3, the J call TRBJ1-5; no firm D call. V dropped 3 bases and J dropped 0 bases, with 6 bases sitting between them. Germline assignment: CDR1 ENHRY and CDR2 SYGVKD. The CDR3 is 14 amino acids. As DNA, the CDR3 is TGTGCCATCAGTGAAATGGTTAGCAATCAGCCCCAGCATTTT. This gives the protein CAISEMVSNQPQHF.

Worth noting for this clonotype: A much larger clone sits a single nucleotide away, making a read error possible. The V gene is TRBV20-1, the J gene TRBJ2-3; 7 bases match TRBD1. The CDR3 is 14 residues long. V shed 2 bases, J shed 0 bases, and the junction held 2 bases outside the gene matches. The germline V gene has CDR1 DFQATT and CDR2 SNEGSKA (reference sequence). This CDR3 reads CSARRGQSTDTQYF. DNA of the CDR3: TGCAGTGCTAGACGGGGACAGAGCACAGATACGCAGTATTTT.

This clonotype was found once. This sequence joins TRBV5-1 and TRBJ2-1, with 12 bases that match TRBD2. The CDR3 loop spans 16 amino acids. CDR1 and CDR2 (germline): SGHRS, YFSETQ. V dropped 3 bases and J dropped 3; count of bases not matched to a gene: 4. The CDR3 nucleotides are TGCGCCAGCAGCTATTTGACTAGCGGGGGCTACAATGAGCAGTTCTTC. Its protein is CASSYLTSGGYNEQFF.

CDR3 sequence reads: CASSRQGVDSNSPLHF. In nucleotides, the CDR3 is TGTGCCAGCAGCCGACAGGGGGTAGATTCCAATTCACCCCTCCACTTT. The chain recombines TRBV27 with TRBJ1-6; 9 bases align to TRBD1. V was pared by 6 bases and J by 7 bases, with 10 bases of the junction left unmatched. Germline V CDR1 and CDR2: MNHEY, SMNVEV (reference sequence). This CDR3 is built from 16 residues.

This sequence joins TRBV19 and TRBJ2-7; 8 positions agree with TRBD1. Germline values: CDR1 LNHDA, CDR2 SQIVND (reference sequence). Trimming removed 4 bases from V and 6 bases from J; junction bases left unmatched: 8. CDR3 length: 14 amino acids. In nucleotides, the CDR3 is TGTGCCAGTAGTAGCCAGGGGGCACCCCTCGAGCAGTACTTC. Translation: CASSSQGAPLEQYF.

This clonotype appeared a few times. Given a much more abundant clone one base away, this may be a read error. The chain has TRBV19 and TRBJ2-1; maybe TRBD1 (6 bases). This CDR3 has 13 residues. Germline CDR1 LNHDA, CDR2 SQIVND (reference sequence). For the CDR3, the DNA is TGTGCCAGTAGTGTTACCAGGGGAAATGGGCAGTTCTTC. Translated, it gives CASSVTRGNGQFF. The full variable domain, with the rest looked up from reference TRBV19 and TRBJ2-1, is DGGITQSPKYLFRKEGQNVTLSCEQNLNHDAMYWYRQDPGQGLRLIYYSQIVNDFQKGDIAEGYSVSREKKESFPLTVTSAQKNPTAFYLCASSVTRGNGQFFGPGTRLTVL.

J is TRBJ1-2 and V is TRBV27; TRBD1 might be the D (6 bases). There are 14 residues in the CDR3. V lost 9 bases and J lost 6, with 20 bases in between. Germline V gene sequence: CDR1 MNHEY, CDR2 SMNVEV (reference sequence). The CDR3 region is CASRVAGEYDGYTF. Written as DNA, the CDR3 is TGTGCCAGTCGCGTGGCAGGGGAATATGATGGCTACACCTTC.

The rearrangement joins TRBV2 to TRBJ1-2; the match to TRBD1 covers 9 bases. Germline loops: CDR1 SNHLY, CDR2 FYNNEI. CDR3 length: 13 residues. V was clipped by 6 bases and J by 12 bases; unmatched bases: 11. CDR3 nucleotide sequence: TGTGCCAGCAGAAGGACCGGGACAGGGACAAACACCTTC. This gives the protein CASRRTGTGTNTF.

This clonotype was observed a handful of times. V is TRBV20-1 and J is TRBJ2-1, with 11 bases fitting TRBD1. CDR1 DFQATT and CDR2 SNEGSKA come from the germline V gene (reference sequence). This CDR3 is built from 15 residues. The V segment lost 2 bases and the J segment 7 bases; nucleotides outside the gene matches: 7. CDR3 bases: TGCAGTGCTAGACCCGGGACAGGGGGAAAAAATGAGCAGTTCTTC. Translation: CSARPGTGGKNEQFF.

The gene calls are TRBV5-1 and TRBJ2-1; 8 nucleotides match TRBD2. Germline-derived CDR1 and CDR2 are SGHRS and YFSETQ. The V segment lost 2 bases and the J segment 7 bases; nucleotides outside the gene matches: 8. The CDR3 runs to 15 residues. This CDR3 is CASSFRGGQGNEQFF. DNA of the CDR3: TGCGCCAGCAGCTTTCGGGGGGGCCAGGGGAATGAGCAGTTCTTC.

This clonotype appeared a few times. V is TRBV5-1 and J is TRBJ1-3; maybe TRBD1 (6 bases). This CDR3 has 16 residues. V lost 0 bases and J lost 0, with 10 bases in between. Germline CDR1 is SGHRS and CDR2 is YFSETQ. Written as DNA, the CDR3 is TGCGCCAGCAGCTTGGGGGGGGCAGGCTCTGGAAACACCATATATTTT. Translated, it gives CASSLGGAGSGNTIYF.

A few counts support this clonotype. This chain connects TRBV5-1 to TRBJ2-1; TRBD2 agrees at 9 bases. CDR3 size: 15 residues. Germline-derived CDR1 and CDR2 are SGHRS and YFSETQ. V shed 4 bases, J shed 5 bases, and the junction held 7 bases outside the gene matches. CDR3 in DNA: TGCGCCAGCAGCCTACGACTAGCGGAAAACAATGAGCAGTTCTTC. It translates to CASSLRLAENNEQFF.

CDR3: CASSFLLSDTQYF. CDR3 sequence (DNA): TGTGCCAGCAGCTTCCTGTTGAGTGATACGCAGTATTTT. The gene calls are TRBV5-6 and TRBJ2-3; D unclear. Between the trimmed V and J ends, which lost 2 bases and 6 bases, there was a span of 10 bases. Germline V gene sequence: CDR1 SGHDT, CDR2 YYEEEE. The CDR3 has 13 amino acids. Supplemented by reference TRBV5-6 and TRBJ2-3, the full variable domain reads DAGVTQSPTHLIKTRGQQVTLRCSPKSGHDTVSWYQQALGQGPQFIFQYYEEEERQRGNFPDRFSGHQFPNYSSELNVNALLLGDSALYLCASSFLLSDTQYFGPGTRLTVL.

This clonotype was observed at least ten times. The rearrangement joins TRBV7-8 to TRBJ2-7; 10 bases map to TRBD1. Germline trimming cut 4 bases from V and 4 bases from J; bases unmatched to any gene: 10. The CDR3 runs to 16 residues. Germline lookup yields CDR1 SGHVS and CDR2 FQNEAQ. Written as DNA, the CDR3 is TGTGCCAGCAGCTCAAGGGTGGGGACAGGGGATTACGAGCAGTACTTC. Its translation: CASSSRVGTGDYEQYF.

There are a few counts of this clonotype. J is TRBJ2-7 and V is TRBV19; D may be TRBD1 or TRBD2 (5 bases each). Germline assignment: CDR1 LNHDA and CDR2 SQIVND (reference sequence). The germline V and J ends were trimmed by 6 bases and 4 bases, with 13 bases remaining between them. CDR3 length: 13 amino acids. Here the CDR3 DNA reads TGTGCCAGTAGCATCCGGGACCAGTACGAGCAGTACTTC. This sequence encodes CASSIRDQYEQYF.

In regard to this clonotype: A read error is possible here, since a much larger clone lies one base away. The J gene is TRBJ1-6, the V gene TRBV27, with D unresolved. The germline V gene has CDR1 MNHEY and CDR2 SMNVEV (reference sequence). The CDR3 consists of 16 residues. CDR3 amino acids: CTSSSRDGSYNSPLHF. CDR3 DNA sequence: TGTACCAGCAGCTCAAGGGATGGCTCCTATAATTCACCCCTCCACTTT.

The chain is built from TRBV5-4 and TRBJ2-3, with 7 positions matching TRBD2. Germline values: CDR1 SGHNT, CDR2 YYREEE (reference sequence). The V gene end was trimmed by 4 bases and the J gene end by 1 base; junction bases not matched to a gene: 6. The CDR3 extends over 15 amino acids. The CDR3 DNA is TGTGCCAGCAGCGACCCCAGCGGGGGCACAGATACGCAGTATTTT. Its protein is CASSDPSGGTDTQYF.